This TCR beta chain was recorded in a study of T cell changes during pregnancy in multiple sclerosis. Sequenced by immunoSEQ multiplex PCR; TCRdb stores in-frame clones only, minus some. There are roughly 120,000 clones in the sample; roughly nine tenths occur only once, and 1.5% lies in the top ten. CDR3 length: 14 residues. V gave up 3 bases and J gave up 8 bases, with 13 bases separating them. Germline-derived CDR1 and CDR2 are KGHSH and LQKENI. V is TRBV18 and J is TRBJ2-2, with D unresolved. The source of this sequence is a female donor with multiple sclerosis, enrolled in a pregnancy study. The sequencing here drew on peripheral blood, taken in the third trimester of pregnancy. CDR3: CASSPERDAGELFF. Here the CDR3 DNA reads TGTGCCAGCTCACCTGAGCGAGACGCAGGGGAGCTGTTTTTT.